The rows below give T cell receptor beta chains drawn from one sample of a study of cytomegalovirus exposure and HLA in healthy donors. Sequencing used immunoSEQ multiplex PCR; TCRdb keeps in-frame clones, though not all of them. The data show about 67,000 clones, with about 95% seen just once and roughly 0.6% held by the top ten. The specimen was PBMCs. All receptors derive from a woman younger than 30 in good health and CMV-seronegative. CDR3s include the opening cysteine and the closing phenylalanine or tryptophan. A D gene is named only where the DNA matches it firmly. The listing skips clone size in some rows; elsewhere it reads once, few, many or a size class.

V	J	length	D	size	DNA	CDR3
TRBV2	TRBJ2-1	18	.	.	TGTGCCAGCAGTGAGGAGGGAATCGGGGCTGGGTCCTACAATGAGCAGTTCTTC	CASSEEGIGAGSYNEQFF
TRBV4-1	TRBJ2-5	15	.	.	TGCGCCAGCAGCTACCAGACAGCCTCCTGGGAGACCCAGTACTTC	CASSYQTASWETQYF
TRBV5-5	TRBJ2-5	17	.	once	TGTGCCAGCAGCTTCATCGCGGGTTCAGGGGTAGACGAGGTGATTTACTTC	CASSFIAGSGVDEVIYF
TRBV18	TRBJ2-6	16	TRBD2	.	TGTGCCAGCTCACCACCGGGCCTAGCGGGGGGGACCGTCCTGACTTTC	CASSPPGLAGGTVLTF
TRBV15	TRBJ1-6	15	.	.	TGTGCCACCAGCAGGGACAGATCGGTGGGATCACCCCTCCACTTT	CATSRDRSVGSPLHF
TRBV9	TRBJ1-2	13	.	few	TGTGCCAGCACAGATCGACAGAACTATGGCTACACCTTC	CASTDRQNYGYTF
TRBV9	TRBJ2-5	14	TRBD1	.	TGTGCCAGCAGCGTAAGACAGGGGGCCGAGACCCAGTACTTC	CASSVRQGAETQYF
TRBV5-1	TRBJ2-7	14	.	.	TGCGCCAGCAGCTGGAGACAGAACTCCTACGAGCAGTACTTC	CASSWRQNSYEQYF
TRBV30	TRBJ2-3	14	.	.	TGTGCCTGGAGTTCAGGGGCAGTGGCCCCAACGCAGTATTTT	CAWSSGAVAPTQYF
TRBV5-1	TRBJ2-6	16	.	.	TGCGCCAGCAGCGAAGGACAGAACTCTGGGGCCAACGTCCTGACTTTC	CASSEGQNSGANVLTF
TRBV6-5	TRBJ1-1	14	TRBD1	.	TGTGCCAGCAGTTCACAGGGGGCGCACACTGAAGCTTTCTTT	CASSSQGAHTEAFF
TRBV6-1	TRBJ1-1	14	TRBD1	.	TGTGCCAGCACTCTGACAGGGCCGGCCACTGAAGCTTTCTTT	CASTLTGPATEAFF
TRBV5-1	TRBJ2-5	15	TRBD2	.	TGCGCCAGCAGCCCGGGACTAGCGTACCAAGAGACCCAGTACTTC	CASSPGLAYQETQYF
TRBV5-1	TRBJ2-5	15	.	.	TGCGCCAGCAGCTCCACGACAGGTACACAAGAGACCCAGTACTTC	CASSSTTGTQETQYF
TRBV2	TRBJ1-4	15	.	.	TGTGCCAGCAGGTCGGGAGGTACAACTAATGAAAAACTGTTTTTT	CASRSGGTTNEKLFF
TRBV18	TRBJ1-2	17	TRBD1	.	TGTGCCAGCTCACCACTTCTTAGGACAGGGGGGACCTATGGCTACACCTTC	CASSPLLRTGGTYGYTF
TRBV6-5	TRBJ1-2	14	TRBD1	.	TGTGCCAGCAGCCCGGGACAGGGGCTTTATGGCCACACCTTC	CASSPGQGLYGHTF
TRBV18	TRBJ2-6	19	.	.	TGTGCCAGCTCACCACAACAGACACTCAAGAACTCTGGGGCCAACGTCCTGACTTTC	CASSPQQTLKNSGANVLTF
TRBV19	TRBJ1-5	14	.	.	TGTGCCAGTAGTATTACAGATAGCAATCAGCCCCAGCATTTT	CASSITDSNQPQHF
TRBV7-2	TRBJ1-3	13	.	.	TGTGCCAGCAGCTTGCTCAGGGCGGACACCATATATTTT	CASSLLRADTIYF
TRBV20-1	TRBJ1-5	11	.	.	TGCAGTGCTAGAGATCGGAGGGCCCAGCATTTT	CSARDRRAQHF
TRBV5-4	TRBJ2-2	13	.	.	TGTGCCAGCAGCTTTGACTGGAGCGGGGAGCTGTTTTTT	CASSFDWSGELFF
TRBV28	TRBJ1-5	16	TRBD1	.	TGTGCCAGCAGTGGCCGGGACAGTATATTACAATTTCCCCAGCATTTT	CASSGRDSILQFPQHF
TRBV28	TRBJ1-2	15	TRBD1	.	TGTGCCAGCAGTTTGGGGGACAGGGAGGGGAATGGCTACACCTTC	CASSLGDREGNGYTF
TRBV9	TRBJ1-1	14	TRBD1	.	TGTGCCAGCAGCCAGGGACAGGGAGGCACTGAAGCTTTCTTT	CASSQGQGGTEAFF
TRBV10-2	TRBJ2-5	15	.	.	TGCGCCAGCCGCCTAAGTCCCTCATCGGGAGAGACCCAGTACTTC	CASRLSPSSGETQYF
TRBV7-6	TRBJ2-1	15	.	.	TGTGCCAGCAGCTTAGACGGTAACTCCTACAATGAGCAGTTCTTC	CASSLDGNSYNEQFF
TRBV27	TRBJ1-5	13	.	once	TGTGCCAGCAGCTTTTATGGCAATCAGCCCCAGCATTTT	CASSFYGNQPQHF
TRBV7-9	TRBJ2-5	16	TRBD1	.	TGTGCCAGCAGCAACCGGGACAGGGGCGATCAAGAGACCCAGTACTTC	CASSNRDRGDQETQYF
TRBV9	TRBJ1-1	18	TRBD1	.	TGTGCCAGCAGTGCCCCGGGACAGATATTCAGATTTAACACTGAAGCTTTCTTT	CASSAPGQIFRFNTEAFF
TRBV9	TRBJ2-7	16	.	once	TGTGCCAGCAGCGTAAGAGCCGACAGCTACTTTATCGAGCAGTACTTC	CASSVRADSYFIEQYF
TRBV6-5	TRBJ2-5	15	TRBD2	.	TGTGCCAGCAGGATTAGCGGGGGGATCCAAGAGACCCAGTACTTC	CASRISGGIQETQYF
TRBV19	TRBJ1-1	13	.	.	TGTGCCAGTAGTCCAGGTCCGGCCACTGAAGCTTTCTTT	CASSPGPATEAFF
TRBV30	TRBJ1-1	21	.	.	TGTGCCTGGAGTGTTGTAAGAGTTTGGAGCGGCCGGGGGTCGGGAAAATCTGAAGCTTTCTTT	CAWSVVRVWSGRGSGKSEAFF
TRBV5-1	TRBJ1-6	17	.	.	TGCGCCAGCAGCCTACAGGACAGACGGTTATATAATTCACCCCTCCACTTT	CASSLQDRRLYNSPLHF
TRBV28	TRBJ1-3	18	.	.	TGTGCCAGCAGTCTCTCTCCGGGACTGTTGAGCTCTGGAAACACCATATATTTT	CASSLSPGLLSSGNTIYF
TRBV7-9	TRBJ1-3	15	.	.	TGTGCCAGCAGCTCAAGGGAGGGCTCTGGAAACACCATATATTTT	CASSSREGSGNTIYF
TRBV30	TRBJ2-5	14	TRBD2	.	TGTGCCTGGAGTGCGAGCGGGGGCCAAGAGACCCAGTACTTC	CAWSASGGQETQYF
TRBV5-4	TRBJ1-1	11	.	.	TGTGCCAGCAGCGGTACAGGGAGAGCTTTCTTT	CASSGTGRAFF
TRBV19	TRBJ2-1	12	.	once	TGTGCCAGTAGTGGAAGACTACTTAAGCAGTTCTTC	CASSGRLLKQFF
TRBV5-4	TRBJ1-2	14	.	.	TGTGCCAGCAACCCTAATTTGGACAGTCATGGCTACACCTTC	CASNPNLDSHGYTF
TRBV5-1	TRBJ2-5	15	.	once	TGCGCCAGCAGCTACCGCAGTGGGGGGCAAGAGACCCAGTACTTC	CASSYRSGGQETQYF
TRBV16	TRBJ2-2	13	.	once	TGTGCCAGCAGCCGCTCAGGATCCGGGGAGCTGTTTTTT	CASSRSGSGELFF
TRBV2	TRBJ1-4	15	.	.	TGTGCCAGCATTAGACAGGCGGCAACTAATGAAAAACTGTTTTTT	CASIRQAATNEKLFF
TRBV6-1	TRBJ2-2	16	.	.	TGTGCCAGCAGTGAAGGTTGGGGGGTTAGCACCGGGGAGCTGTTTTTT	CASSEGWGVSTGELFF
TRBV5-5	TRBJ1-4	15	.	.	TGTGCCAGCAGTCTTTCGGCGGGGGGCGATGAAAAACTGTTTTTT	CASSLSAGGDEKLFF
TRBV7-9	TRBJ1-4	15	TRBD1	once	TGTGCCAGCAGCCCAGGGGGCGTGACTAATGAAAAACTGTTTTTT	CASSPGGVTNEKLFF
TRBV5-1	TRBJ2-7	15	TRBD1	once	TGCGCCAGCAGCTACCGGACAGGGGGCATGTACGAGCAGTACTTC	CASSYRTGGMYEQYF
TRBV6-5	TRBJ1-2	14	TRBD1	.	TGTGCCAGCAGCCCCCGGGACAGAATATATGGCTACACCTTC	CASSPRDRIYGYTF
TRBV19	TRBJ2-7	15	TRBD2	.	TGTGCCAGTAGGAGGACTAGCGGGGCGGGGTACGAGCAGTACTTC	CASRRTSGAGYEQYF